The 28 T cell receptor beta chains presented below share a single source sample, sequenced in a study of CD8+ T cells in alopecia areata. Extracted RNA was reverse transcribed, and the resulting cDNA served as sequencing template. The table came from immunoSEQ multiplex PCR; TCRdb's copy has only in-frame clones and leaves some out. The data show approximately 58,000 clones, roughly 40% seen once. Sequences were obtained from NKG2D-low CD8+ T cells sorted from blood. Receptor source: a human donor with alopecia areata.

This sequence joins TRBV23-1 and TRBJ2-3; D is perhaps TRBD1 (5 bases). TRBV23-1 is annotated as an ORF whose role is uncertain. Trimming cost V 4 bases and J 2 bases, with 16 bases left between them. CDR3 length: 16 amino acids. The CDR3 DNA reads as TGCGCCAGCAGTCCACCGGAACAGGTCCACACAGATACGCAGTATTTT. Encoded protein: CASSPPEQVHTDTQYF.

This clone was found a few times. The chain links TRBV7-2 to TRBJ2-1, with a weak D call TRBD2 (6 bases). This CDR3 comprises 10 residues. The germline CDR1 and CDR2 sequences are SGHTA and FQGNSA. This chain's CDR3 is CASGGYEQFF. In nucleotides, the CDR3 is TGTGCTAGCGGCGGTTATGAGCAGTTCTTC.

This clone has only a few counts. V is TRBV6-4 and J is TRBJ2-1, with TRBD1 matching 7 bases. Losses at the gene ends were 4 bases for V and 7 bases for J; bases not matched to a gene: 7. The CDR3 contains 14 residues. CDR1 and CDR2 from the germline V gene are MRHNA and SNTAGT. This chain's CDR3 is CASSVGTEFNEQFF. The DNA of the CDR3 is TGTGCCAGCAGTGTGGGGACAGAATTTAATGAGCAGTTCTTC.

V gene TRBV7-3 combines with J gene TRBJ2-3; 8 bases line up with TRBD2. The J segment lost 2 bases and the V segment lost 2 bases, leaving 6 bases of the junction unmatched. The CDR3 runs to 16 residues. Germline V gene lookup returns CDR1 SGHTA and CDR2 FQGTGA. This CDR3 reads CASSLGAGGYTDTQYF. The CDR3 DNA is TGTGCCAGCAGCTTAGGTGCGGGGGGTTACACAGATACGCAGTATTTT. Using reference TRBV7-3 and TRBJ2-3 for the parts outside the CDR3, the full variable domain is GAGVSQTPSNKVTEKGKYVELRCDPISGHTALYWYRQSLGQGPEFLIYFQGTGAADDSGLPNDRFFAVRPEGSVSTLKIQRTERGDSAVYLCASSLGAGGYTDTQYFGPGTRLTVL.

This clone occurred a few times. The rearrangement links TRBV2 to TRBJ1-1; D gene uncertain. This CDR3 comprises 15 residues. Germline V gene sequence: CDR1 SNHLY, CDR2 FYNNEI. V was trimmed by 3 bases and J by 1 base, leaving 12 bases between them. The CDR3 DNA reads TGTGCCAGCAGTGAGGAGGATCTGGGGAACACTGAAGCTTTCTTT. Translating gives CASSEEDLGNTEAFF.

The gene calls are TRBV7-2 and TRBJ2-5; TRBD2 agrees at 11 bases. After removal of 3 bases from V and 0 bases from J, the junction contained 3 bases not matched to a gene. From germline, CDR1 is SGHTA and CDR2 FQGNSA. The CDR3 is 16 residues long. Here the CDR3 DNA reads TGTGCCAGCAGCTTCCTAGCGGGAGGCCACCAAGAGACCCAGTACTTC. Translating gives CASSFLAGGHQETQYF.

The CDR3: CASSGGQDLPYEQYF. The CDR3 nucleotides are TGTGCCAGCAGCGGGGGACAGGACTTGCCCTACGAGCAGTACTTC. The chain uses TRBV9 and TRBJ2-7; 8 nucleotides align to TRBD1. The V and J ends lost 3 bases and 2 bases, in that order; junction bases with no gene match: 7. Germline lookup yields CDR1 SGDLS and CDR2 YYNGEE. The CDR3 sequence is 15 residues long.

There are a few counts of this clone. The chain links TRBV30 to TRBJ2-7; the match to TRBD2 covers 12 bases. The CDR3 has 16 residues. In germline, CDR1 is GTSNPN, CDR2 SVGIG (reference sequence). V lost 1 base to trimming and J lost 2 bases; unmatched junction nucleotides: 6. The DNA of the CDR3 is TGTGCCTGGAGTGCCCTACTAGCGGGAGGCGCCTACGAGCAGTACTTC. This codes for CAWSALLAGGAYEQYF.

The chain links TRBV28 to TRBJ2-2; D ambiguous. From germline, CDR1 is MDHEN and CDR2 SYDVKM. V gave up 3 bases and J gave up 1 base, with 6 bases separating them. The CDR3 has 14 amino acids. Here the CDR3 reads CASSFPENTGELFF. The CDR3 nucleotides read TGTGCCAGCAGTTTCCCGGAGAACACCGGGGAGCTGTTTTTT.

The CDR3 here is CASSQDGGRGTEAFF. DNA of the CDR3: TGCGCCAGCAGCCAAGATGGAGGGCGCGGGACTGAAGCTTTCTTT. The chain links TRBV4-3 to TRBJ1-1, with D hard to call. The V gene lost 0 bases and the J gene lost 5 bases, with 13 bases spanning the gap. Germline lookup yields CDR1 LGHNA and CDR2 YSLEER. The CDR3 runs to 15 residues.

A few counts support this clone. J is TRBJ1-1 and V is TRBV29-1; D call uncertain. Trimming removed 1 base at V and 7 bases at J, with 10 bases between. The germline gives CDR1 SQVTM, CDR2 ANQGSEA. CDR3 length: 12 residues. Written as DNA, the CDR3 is TGCAGCGTTGAAGGTCGGCAGGATGAAGCTTTCTTT. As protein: CSVEGRQDEAFF.

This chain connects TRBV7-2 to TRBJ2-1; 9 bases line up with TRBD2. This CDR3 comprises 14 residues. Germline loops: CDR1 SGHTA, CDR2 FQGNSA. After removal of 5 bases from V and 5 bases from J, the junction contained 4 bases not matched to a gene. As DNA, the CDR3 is TGTGCCAGCAGCCATAGCGGGAGCGACAATGAGCAGTTCTTC. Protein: CASSHSGSDNEQFF.

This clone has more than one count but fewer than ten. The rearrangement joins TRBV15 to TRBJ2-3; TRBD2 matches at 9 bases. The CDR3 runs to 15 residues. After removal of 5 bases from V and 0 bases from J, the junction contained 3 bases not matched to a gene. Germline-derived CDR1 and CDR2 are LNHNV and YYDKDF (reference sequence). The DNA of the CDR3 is TGTGCCACCAGCGCTAGCGGGACTAGCACAGATACGCAGTATTTT. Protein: CATSASGTSTDTQYF.

DNA of the CDR3: TGTGCCAGCATGAGGACTAGCCGGTACAATGAGCAGTTCTTC. It codes for CASMRTSRYNEQFF. The gene calls are TRBV6-1 and TRBJ2-1; 8 bases match TRBD2. Unmatched junction bases numbered 6, after V lost 7 bases and J lost 4 bases. The CDR3 is 14 amino acids. Germline lookup yields CDR1 MNHNS and CDR2 SASEGT.

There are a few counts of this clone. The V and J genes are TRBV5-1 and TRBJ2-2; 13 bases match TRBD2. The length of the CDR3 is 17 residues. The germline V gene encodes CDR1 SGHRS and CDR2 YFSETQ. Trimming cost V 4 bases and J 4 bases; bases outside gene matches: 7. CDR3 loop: CASSRTSGSAVTGELFF. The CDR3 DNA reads TGCGCCAGCAGCAGGACTAGCGGGAGTGCGGTCACCGGGGAGCTGTTTTTT.

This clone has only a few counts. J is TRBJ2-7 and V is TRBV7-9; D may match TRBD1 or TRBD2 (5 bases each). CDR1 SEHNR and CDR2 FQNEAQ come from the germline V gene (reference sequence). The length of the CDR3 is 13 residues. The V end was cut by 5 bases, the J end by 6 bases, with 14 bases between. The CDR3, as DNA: TGTGCCAGCAGCGTCTCTATTGGGGGCGAGCAGTACTTC. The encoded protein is CASSVSIGGEQYF. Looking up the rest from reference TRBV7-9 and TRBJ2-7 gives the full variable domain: DTGVSQNPRHKITKRGQNVTFRCDPISEHNRLYWYRQTLGQGPEFLTYFQNEAQLEKSRLLSDRFSAERPKGSFSTLEIQRTEQGDSAMYLCASSVSIGGEQYFGPGTRLTVT.

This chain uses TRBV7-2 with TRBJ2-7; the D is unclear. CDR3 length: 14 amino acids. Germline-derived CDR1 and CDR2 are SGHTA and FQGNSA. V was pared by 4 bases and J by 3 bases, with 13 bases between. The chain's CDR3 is CASSSSRPIYEQYF. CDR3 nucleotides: TGTGCCAGCAGCTCCTCCCGACCTATCTACGAGCAGTACTTC. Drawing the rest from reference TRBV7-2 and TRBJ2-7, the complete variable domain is GAGVSQSPSNKVTEKGKDVELRCDPISGHTALYWYRQSLGQGLEFLIYFQGNSAPDKSGLPSDRFSAERTGGSVSTLTIQRTQQEDSAVYLCASSSSRPIYEQYFGPGTRLTVT.

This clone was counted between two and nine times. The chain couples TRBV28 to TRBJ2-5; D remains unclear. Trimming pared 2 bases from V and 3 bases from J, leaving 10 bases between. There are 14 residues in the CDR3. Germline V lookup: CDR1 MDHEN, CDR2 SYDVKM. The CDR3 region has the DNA TGTGCCAGCAGTTTAGTGGGGTGGGAAGAGACCCAGTACTTC. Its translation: CASSLVGWEETQYF.

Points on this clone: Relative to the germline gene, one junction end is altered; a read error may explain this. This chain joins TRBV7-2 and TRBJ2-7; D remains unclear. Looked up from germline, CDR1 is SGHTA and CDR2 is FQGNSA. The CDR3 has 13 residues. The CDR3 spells CASNLGPGDEQYF. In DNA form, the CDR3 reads TGTGCCAGCAACTTAGGACCGGGCGACGAGCAGTACTTC.

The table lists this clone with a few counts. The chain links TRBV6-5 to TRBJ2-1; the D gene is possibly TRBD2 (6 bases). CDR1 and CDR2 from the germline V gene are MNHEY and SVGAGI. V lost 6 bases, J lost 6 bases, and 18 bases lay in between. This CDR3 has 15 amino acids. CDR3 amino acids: CASRSGFGGGNEQFF. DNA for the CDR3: TGTGCCAGCAGGAGCGGGTTCGGGGGTGGCAATGAGCAGTTCTTC.

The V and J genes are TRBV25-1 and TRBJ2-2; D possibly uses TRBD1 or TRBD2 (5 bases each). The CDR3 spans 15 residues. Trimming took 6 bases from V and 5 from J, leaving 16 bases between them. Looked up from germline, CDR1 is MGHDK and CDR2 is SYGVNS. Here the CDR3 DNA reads TGTGCCAGCAGCACGTCGTGGGGGAATACCGGGGAGCTGTTTTTT. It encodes CASSTSWGNTGELFF.

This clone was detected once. The CDR3: CASSGVVGGANVLTF. The CDR3 DNA reads TGCGCCAGCAGCGGGGTGGTAGGTGGGGCCAACGTCCTGACTTTC. The chain couples TRBV5-1 to TRBJ2-6; no reliable D call. There are 15 residues in the CDR3. The germline gives CDR1 SGHRS, CDR2 YFSETQ. V was pared by 4 bases and J by 3 bases, with 11 bases between.

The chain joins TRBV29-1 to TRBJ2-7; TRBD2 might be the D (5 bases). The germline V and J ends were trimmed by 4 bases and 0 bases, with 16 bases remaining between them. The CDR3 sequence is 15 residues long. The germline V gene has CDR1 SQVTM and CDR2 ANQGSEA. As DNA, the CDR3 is TGCAGCGTTGTTACGGGCGGGCGGAGCTCCTACGAGCAGTACTTC. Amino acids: CSVVTGGRSSYEQYF.

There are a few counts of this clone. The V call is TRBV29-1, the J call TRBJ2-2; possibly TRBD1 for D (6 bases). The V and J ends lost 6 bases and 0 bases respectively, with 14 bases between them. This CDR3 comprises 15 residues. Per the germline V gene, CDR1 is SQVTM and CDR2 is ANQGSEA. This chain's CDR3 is CSVPKQGPNTGELFF. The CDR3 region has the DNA TGCAGCGTCCCGAAACAGGGACCGAACACCGGGGAGCTGTTTTTT.

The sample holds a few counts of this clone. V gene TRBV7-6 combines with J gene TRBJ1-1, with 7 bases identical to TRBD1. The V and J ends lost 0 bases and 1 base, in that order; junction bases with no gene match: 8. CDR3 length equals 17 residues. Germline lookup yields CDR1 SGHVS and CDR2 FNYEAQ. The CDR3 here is CASSLAQGQSSNTEAFF. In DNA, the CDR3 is TGTGCCAGCAGCTTAGCCCAGGGACAGAGCTCGAACACTGAAGCTTTCTTT.

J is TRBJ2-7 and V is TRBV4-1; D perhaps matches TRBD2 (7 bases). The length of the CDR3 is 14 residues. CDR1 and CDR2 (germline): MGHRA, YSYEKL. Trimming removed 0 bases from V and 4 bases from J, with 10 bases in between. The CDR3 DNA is TGCGCCAGCAGCCAAGAGCGGGGGCCGTACGAGCAGTACTTC. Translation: CASSQERGPYEQYF.

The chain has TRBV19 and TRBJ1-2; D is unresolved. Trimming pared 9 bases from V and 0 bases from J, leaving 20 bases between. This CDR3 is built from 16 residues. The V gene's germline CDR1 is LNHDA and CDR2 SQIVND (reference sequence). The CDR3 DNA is TGTGCCAGCACACCCTGGCCCGGAGGAGCTAACTATGGCTACACCTTC. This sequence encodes CASTPWPGGANYGYTF.

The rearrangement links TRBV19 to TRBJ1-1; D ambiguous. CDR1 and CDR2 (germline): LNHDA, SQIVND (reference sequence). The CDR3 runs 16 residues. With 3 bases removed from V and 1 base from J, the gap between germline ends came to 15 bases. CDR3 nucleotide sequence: TGTGCCAGTAGTATCAGCGGAGTTATTGGGAACACTGAAGCTTTCTTT. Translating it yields CASSISGVIGNTEAFF.